This TCR beta chain was sequenced during a study of cytotoxic CD8 clonotypes in ibrutinib-treated CLL. Study overall: Response samples were taken after a median of roughly 11 months on treatment, range 6 to 36.

As to this clone: Its target is unknown.

The CDR3 length is 17 residues. Germline CDR1 reads SGHTA; CDR2 reads FQGNSA. V lost 1 base to trimming and J lost 4 bases; unmatched junction nucleotides: 6. The method was immunoSEQ multiplex PCR; TCRdb's version includes in-frame clones alone and lacks a portion of them. The profile shows more than 85,000 clones, 60% to 80% of them singletons. The source of around 1.8 micrograms of genomic DNA for TCR beta libraries was cryopreserved PBMCs. The study, taken as a whole, reports: Clonality climbed at ibrutinib response, then dropped toward baseline at progression. Public clonotypes showed up rarely, and on treatment they shrank or held steady.

This TCR came from a human donor with chronic lymphocytic leukemia. The material was PBMCs, obtained after 24 months of ibrutinib treatment. The gene calls are TRBV7-2 and TRBJ1-3, with 11 bases matching TRBD1. The CDR3 spells CASSLVGQGARGNTIYF. In DNA, the CDR3 is TGTGCCAGCAGCTTAGTTGGACAGGGGGCTAGGGGAAACACCATATATTTT.